A single T cell receptor beta chain is shown here with its context. This clone is a singleton in its sample. Its antigen is unknown. Base qualities were left out, and no much larger clone turns up one base away. This specimen's time point label, per the study, means: 2014-2015 season, pre-vaccination. TCRB sequencing was used to follow sorted CD4 subsets from the blood of adults before and after they were given the seasonal inactivated influenza vaccine (Fluvarix). Subjects were considered eligible if community-dwelling and if influenza vaccine had not been received in the prior 6 months. Influenza vaccine contraindications, substance abuse, HIV/AIDS, active malignancy, immunomodulatory medication and active illness such as respiratory infection were included among the exclusion criteria. Per time point, between roughly 40 and 100 mL of blood was sampled. Non-naive CD4+CXCR5+PD-1+ cells were defined as circulating Tfh and were sorted into ICOS+CD38+ and ICOS-CD38- fractions. PBMC were isolated using Ficoll-Paque PLUS or SepMate separation. Before DNA extraction, cell subsets were sorted from PBMC on a BD FACS Aria.

This entry is derived from a study of follicular helper T cells after annual influenza vaccination (dated by TCRdb to about 2017). Study-wide context: Blood was drawn on days 0, 7 and 28 after each seasonal influenza vaccination. The 2015 samples were processed right after collection, while the 2013-2014 samples were cryopreserved. One week after vaccination, a second recruited cohort of 11 to 12 subjects (Table S1) displayed a similar ICOS+CD38+ cTfh response. Multi-year samples were available for six subjects, with four spanning two vaccination seasons and two spanning three seasons. To study recall of cTfh clones, some subjects were followed across successive annual vaccinations spanning the 2013-2014, 2014-2015 and 2015-2016 seasons.

Receptor amplification or capture employed the immunoSEQ multiplex PCR assay. Adaptive Biotechnologies handled the TCRB amplification, library preparation, sequencing and preliminary bioinformatics at Survey level resolution. For TCRB sequencing, genomic DNA from sorted cTfh populations was amplified by multiplex PCR. As for how the authors treated the data: Clonality was computed in R as 1 minus normalized Shannon entropy; the Gini index was calculated with the R package ineq. Overlap score was the summed counts of shared sequences divided by total counts of all sequences in both compared samples. Fisher's exact test, with an assumed theoretical repertoire of 10^7 TCRB sequences, was used to assess the significance of shared clonotypes. The source is immuneACCESS, and TCRdb retained only in-frame sequences with V and J called. Part of the clones is not carried over; for the studies checked, unresolved V genes explain less than half of this, and the remainder is unexplained. That table furnishes V, J and clone size, whereas the DNA furnished D and trimming. The sample table contains approximately 30,000 clones; only one count was recorded for roughly 80% of them. Together, the top ten hold roughly 1.1% of the sample.

General findings and caveats noted by the study authors: Only about 10-22% of analyzed cells yielded productive TCRB sequences, so sampling of rare clonotypes was not possible. ICOS+CD38+ cTfh clonality correlated with the frequency of that population, and its change correlated with the change in circulating plasmablast frequency. With successive annual vaccinations, a recurrent oligoclonal ICOS+CD38+ cTfh response was recalled, and this response contained tetramer and AIM influenza-specific clonotypes. Day 7 ICOS+CD38+ clones were most often found later in ICOS-CD38- cTfh, suggesting that subset may serve as a memory reservoir.

This specimen was CXCR5+ CD38- circulating T follicular helper cells from blood, taken on the day of influenza vaccination. What the cell subset or site label conveys for this sample: circulating Tfh, non-naive CD4+CXCR5+PD-1+ (ICOS+CD38+ or ICOS-CD38-). This receptor was obtained from an adult who received the influenza vaccine.

DNA sequence: TGTGCCAGCATCCCCTCGGGGTTCCGAGGCTACACCTTC. Translated, it reads CASIPSGFRGYTF. The sequence joins TRBV28 to TRBJ1-2, with the D gene call left open. CDR1 and CDR2 are drawn from the germline V gene: MDHEN, SYDVKM. The junction shows trimming of 7 bases on V and 8 bases on J, plus 17 bases between the germline ends. The CDR3 spans 13 residues, from the cysteine through the phenylalanine. CDR3 DNA only is kept here, 39 bases in frame from base 1.